This is a list of T cell receptor beta chains from one sample in a study of T cells in Graves' hyperthyroidism and ophthalmopathy. TCRdb reanalysed the multiplex PCR reads using MiXCR and keeps one entry per CDR3 protein. The table lists 650,000 to 700,000 distinct CDR3 sequences, approximately 15% of them singletons. The sequencing sample was made of blood. The origin of the receptors is a man between 45 and 60 years old with Graves' hyperthyroidism. Both conserved end residues are part of each CDR3. A D gene is named only where the DNA matches it firmly. Part of the rows lack a size; the others show once, few, many or a class for expanded clones.

V	size	D	J	CDR3	DNA
TRBV20-1	.	.	TRBJ1-5	CSASPTGLGNQPQHF	TGCAGTGCTAGCCCCACAGGTTTGGGCAATCAGCCCCAGCATTTT
TRBV27	many	TRBD1	TRBJ2-7	CASSGDRGHEQYF	TGTGCCAGCAGTGGGGACAGGGGCCACGAGCAGTACTTC
TRBV9	few	.	TRBJ2-7	CASSGYPPGEQYF	TGTGCCAGCAGCGGATACCCCCCTGGGGAGCAGTACTTC
TRBV6-1	few	TRBD1	TRBJ1-5	CASSGTGVMQPQHF	TGTGCCAGCAGTGGGACAGGGGTGATGCAGCCCCAGCATTTT
TRBV13	.	.	TRBJ2-1	CASTSGLVYNEQFF	TGTGCCAGCACCTCGGGGCTAGTTTACAATGAGCAGTTCTTC
TRBV24-1	few	.	TRBJ2-1	CATSEPGAIYEQFF	TGTGCCACCAGTGAGCCGGGAGCGATATATGAGCAGTTCTTC
TRBV15	many	TRBD1	TRBJ1-6	CATSREDRGLNSPLHF	TGTGCCACCAGCAGAGAGGACAGGGGGCTCAATTCACCCCTCCACTTT
TRBV7-8	many	TRBD2	TRBJ2-5	CASSSSGNAETQYF	TGTGCCAGCAGCTCTAGCGGGAATGCGGAGACCCAGTACTTC
TRBV7-3	.	.	TRBJ2-7	CARARGRSSYEQYF	TGTGCCCGTGCCCGTGGGAGGAGCTCCTACGAGCAGTACTTC
TRBV11-2	many	TRBD1	TRBJ2-4	CASSPRTGDIQYF	TGTGCCAGCAGCCCTCGGACAGGGGACATTCAGTACTTC
TRBV5-1	many	.	TRBJ2-2	CASSLDRDGRFEDTGELFF	TGCGCCAGCAGCTTGGACCGGGACGGCAGGTTTGAGGACACCGGGGAGCTGTTTTTT
TRBV6-5	.	TRBD1	TRBJ2-2	CASSYPRQGENTGELFF	TGTGCCAGCAGTTACCCGAGACAGGGGGAGAACACCGGGGAGCTGTTTTTT